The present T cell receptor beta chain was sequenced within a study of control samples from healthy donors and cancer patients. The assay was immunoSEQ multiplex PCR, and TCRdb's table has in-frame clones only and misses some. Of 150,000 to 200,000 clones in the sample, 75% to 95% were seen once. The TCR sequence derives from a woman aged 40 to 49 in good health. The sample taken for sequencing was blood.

Here the CDR3 reads CASSLDGISNTEAFF. CDR3 nucleotide sequence: TGCGCCAGCAGCTTGGACGGAATTTCGAACACTGAAGCTTTCTTT. V and J are TRBV5-1 and TRBJ1-1; D unclear. Trimming removed 0 bases from V and 1 base from J, with 10 bases in between. The CDR3 is 15 residues long. Germline-derived CDR1 and CDR2 are SGHRS and YFSETQ.